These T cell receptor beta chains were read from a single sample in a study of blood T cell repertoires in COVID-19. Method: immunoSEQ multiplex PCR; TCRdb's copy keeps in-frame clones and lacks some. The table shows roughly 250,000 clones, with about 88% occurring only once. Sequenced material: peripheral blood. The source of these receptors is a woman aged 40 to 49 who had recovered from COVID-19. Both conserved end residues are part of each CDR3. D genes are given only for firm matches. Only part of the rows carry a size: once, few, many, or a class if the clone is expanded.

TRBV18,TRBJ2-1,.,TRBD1,TGTGCCAGCTCCCGACAGGGAGTATCCTACAATGAGCAGTTCTTC,CASSRQGVSYNEQFF
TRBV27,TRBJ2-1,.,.,TGTGCCAGCAGTCCCGGACAGACAATCGCCTACAATGAGCAGTTCTTC,CASSPGQTIAYNEQFF
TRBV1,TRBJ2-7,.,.,TGCACCAGCAGCCAATTGTCACTCTACGAGCAGTACTTC,CTSSQLSLYEQYF
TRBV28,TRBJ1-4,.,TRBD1,TGTGCCAGCAGTGGGACAGGTTTCAATGAAAAACTGTTTTTT,CASSGTGFNEKLFF
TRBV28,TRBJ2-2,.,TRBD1,TGTGCCAGCAGCCCGGTCGGGACAGGGAAAGCAAACACCGGGGAGCTGTTTTTT,CASSPVGTGKANTGELFF
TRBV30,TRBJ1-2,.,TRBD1,TGTGCCTGGAGAGAAACAGGGGGCGGTCGTAGTTATGGCTACACCTTC,CAWRETGGGRSYGYTF
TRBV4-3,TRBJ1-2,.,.,TGCGCCAGCAGCCAAGCAGGGGACAACTATGGCTACACCTTC,CASSQAGDNYGYTF
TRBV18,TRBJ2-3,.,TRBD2,TGTGCCAGCTCACCAACTAGCGGGGGGGCCGGAGATACGCAGTATTTT,CASSPTSGGAGDTQYF
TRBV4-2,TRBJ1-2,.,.,TGTGCCAGCAGCCCGAGGGAGAACTATGGCTACACCTTC,CASSPRENYGYTF
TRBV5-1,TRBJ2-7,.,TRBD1,TGCGCCAGCAGTAGGACAGGGGTGGCCTACGAGCAGTACTTC,CASSRTGVAYEQYF
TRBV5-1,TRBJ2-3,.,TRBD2,TGCGCCAGCAGCCCAAGCGGGGGGGCGACAGATACGCAGTATTTT,CASSPSGGATDTQYF
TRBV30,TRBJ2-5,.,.,TGTGCCTGGAGCACAGGAACGTACCAAGAGACCCAGTACTTC,CAWSTGTYQETQYF
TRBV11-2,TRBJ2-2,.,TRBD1,TGTGCCAGCAGTCCAGAGACAGGGAATACGTGGGGGGAGCTGTTTTTT,CASSPETGNTWGELFF
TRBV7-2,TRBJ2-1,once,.,TGTGCCAGCAGCCCGACTAGGATCTACAATGAGCAGTTCTTC,CASSPTRIYNEQFF
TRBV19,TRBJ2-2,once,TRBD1,TGTGCCAGTAGTATAGGGACAGGGAATATTCCCGGGGAGCTGTTTTTT,CASSIGTGNIPGELFF
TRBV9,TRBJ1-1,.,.,TGTGCCAGCAGCGTACGTCCGGGGGGGACTGAAGCTTTCTTT,CASSVRPGGTEAFF
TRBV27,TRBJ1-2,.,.,TGTGCCAGCAGTTTAGGTCCTCAGGGATATGGCTACACCTTC,CASSLGPQGYGYTF
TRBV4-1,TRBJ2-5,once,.,TGCGCCAGCAGCCAAGATATAAACCAAGAGACCCAGTACTTC,CASSQDINQETQYF
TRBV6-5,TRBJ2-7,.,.,TGTGCCTCCCGCGGCCCGGGGATCACCGAGCAGTACTTC,CASRGPGITEQYF
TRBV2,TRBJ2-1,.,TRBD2,TGTGCCAGCAGTAGGCTAGCGGGTTCCTACAATGAGCAGTTCTTC,CASSRLAGSYNEQFF
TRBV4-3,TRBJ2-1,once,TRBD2,TGCGCCAGCAAGACGGGACTAGCGGGGTCTGAGCAGTTCTTC,CASKTGLAGSEQFF
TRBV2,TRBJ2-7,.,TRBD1,TGTGCCAGCAGGAGGGACAGGGGGACCTACGAGCAGTACTTC,CASRRDRGTYEQYF
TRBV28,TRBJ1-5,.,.,TGTGCCAGCAGTACCATCTTGAGGCCCCAGCATTTT,CASSTILRPQHF
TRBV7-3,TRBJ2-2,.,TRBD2,TGTGCCAGCAGCGCACAAGGACTAGCGGGAGTTCGAACCGGGGAGCTGTTTTTT,CASSAQGLAGVRTGELFF
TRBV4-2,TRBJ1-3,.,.,TGTGCCAGCAGCCAAGCAGGATCTGGAAACACCATATATTTT,CASSQAGSGNTIYF
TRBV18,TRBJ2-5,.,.,TGTGCCAGCTCACCAAGCCAGGGGGGTGAGACCCAGTACTTC,CASSPSQGGETQYF
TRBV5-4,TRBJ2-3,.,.,TGTGCCAGCAGCCCGGGCGGGGTTAGGTCTAGCACAGATACGCAGTATTTT,CASSPGGVRSSTDTQYF
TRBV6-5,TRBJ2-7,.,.,TGTGCCAGCAGTTGGCAGGGGGGATCCTACGAGCAGTACTTC,CASSWQGGSYEQYF
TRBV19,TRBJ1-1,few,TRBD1,TGTGCCAGTAGTATAGTAGAACAGGGGGGACACACTGAAGCTTTCTTT,CASSIVEQGGHTEAFF
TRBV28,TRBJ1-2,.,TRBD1,TGTGCCAGCAGGGGACAGGGGGCTTATGGCTACACCTTC,CASRGQGAYGYTF
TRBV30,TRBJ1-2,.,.,TGTGCCTGGAGTGGGGCCGTCTATGGCTACACCTTC,CAWSGAVYGYTF
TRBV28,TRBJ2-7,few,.,TGTGCCAGCAATGTGGGCTTCACCTACGAGCAGTACTTC,CASNVGFTYEQYF
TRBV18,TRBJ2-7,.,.,TGTGCCAGCTCACTAGGCCCGGGATCCTACGAGCAGTACTTC,CASSLGPGSYEQYF
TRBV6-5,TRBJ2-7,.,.,TGTGCCAGCAGCCTCAGGGGGGAGGTCCACGAGCAGTACTTC,CASSLRGEVHEQYF
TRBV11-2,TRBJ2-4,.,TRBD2,TGTGCCAGCAGTTCACCACCGGGACTAGCGGGAGTCGACATTCAGTACTTC,CASSSPPGLAGVDIQYF
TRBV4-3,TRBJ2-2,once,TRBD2,TGCGCCAGCAGCCGTGTCGTCCTAGCGGGGGGCACGAACACCGGGGAGCTGTTTTTT,CASSRVVLAGGTNTGELFF
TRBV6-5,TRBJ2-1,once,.,TGTGCCAGCAGCCGTTGGCGGGGTGAGGGCAATGAGCAGTTCTTC,CASSRWRGEGNEQFF
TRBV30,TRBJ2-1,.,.,TGTGCCGGGGGCTCGGCCCACGTGCAGTTCTTC,CAGGSAHVQFF
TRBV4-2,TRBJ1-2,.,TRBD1,TGTGCCAGCAGCCAAGTTCCTAGGGGGACAGGGGTGGGCGGCTACACCTTC,CASSQVPRGTGVGGYTF
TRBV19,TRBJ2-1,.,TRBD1,TGTGCCAGTGGGAGTACCGGGACAGGGGTTAGAGAGCAGTTCTTC,CASGSTGTGVREQFF
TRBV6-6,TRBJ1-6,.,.,TGTGCCAGCAGTCCTTTACTTACAGGGACCCTTAATTCACCCCTCCACTTT,CASSPLLTGTLNSPLHF